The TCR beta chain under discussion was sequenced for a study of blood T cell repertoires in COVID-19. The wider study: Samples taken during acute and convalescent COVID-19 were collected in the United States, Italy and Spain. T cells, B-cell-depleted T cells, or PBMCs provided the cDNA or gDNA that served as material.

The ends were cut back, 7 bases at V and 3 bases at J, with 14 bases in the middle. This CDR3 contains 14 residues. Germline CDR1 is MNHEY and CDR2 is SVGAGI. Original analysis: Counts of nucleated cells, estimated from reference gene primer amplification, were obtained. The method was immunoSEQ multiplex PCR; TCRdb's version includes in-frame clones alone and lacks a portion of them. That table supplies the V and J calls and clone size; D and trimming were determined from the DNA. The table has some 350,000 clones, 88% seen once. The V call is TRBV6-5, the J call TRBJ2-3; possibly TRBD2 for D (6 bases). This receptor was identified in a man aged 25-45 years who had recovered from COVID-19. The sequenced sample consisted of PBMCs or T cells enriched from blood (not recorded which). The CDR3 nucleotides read TGTGCCAGCATGAGGAGGGTAAGGACAGATACGCAGTATTTT. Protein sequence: CASMRRVRTDTQYF.